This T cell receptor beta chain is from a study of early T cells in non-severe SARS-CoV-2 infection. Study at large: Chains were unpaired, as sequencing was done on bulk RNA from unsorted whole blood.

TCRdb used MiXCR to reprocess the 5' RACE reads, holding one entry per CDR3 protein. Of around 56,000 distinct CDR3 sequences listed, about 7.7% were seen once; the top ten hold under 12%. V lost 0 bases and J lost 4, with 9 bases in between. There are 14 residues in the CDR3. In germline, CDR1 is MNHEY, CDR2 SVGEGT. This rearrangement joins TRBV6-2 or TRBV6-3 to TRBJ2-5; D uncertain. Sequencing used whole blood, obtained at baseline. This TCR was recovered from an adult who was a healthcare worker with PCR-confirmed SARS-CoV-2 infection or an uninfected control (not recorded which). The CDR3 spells CASSYSVFGETQYF. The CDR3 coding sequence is TGTGCCAGCAGTTACTCGGTCTTTGGAGAGACCCAGTACTTC.